This T cell receptor (beta chain) was captured by sequencing in a study of early T cells in non-severe SARS-CoV-2 infection. Turning to the study itself: Sequencing of unsorted whole blood was done on bulk RNA, leaving chains unpaired. Study-level findings and limits: A preference for anti-spike CD8 responses marked VDJdb matching, which missed private and CD4 specificities.

Germline assignment: CDR1 SGHVS and CDR2 FNYEAQ. The CDR3 runs 18 residues. Trimming cost V 1 base and J 4 bases; bases outside gene matches: 12. Separate cDNA molecules each had unique molecular identifiers attached to them. TCRdb ran MiXCR on the 5' RACE reads and lists one entry per CDR3 protein. The table lists just under 65,000 distinct CDR3 sequences, 4.5% to 7.5% of them singletons, with around 3.5% in the top ten. This clonotype was recorded many times. No antigen is known for it. The source material was whole blood, sampled at baseline. This clonotype was obtained from an adult who was a healthcare worker with PCR-confirmed SARS-CoV-2 infection or an uninfected control (not recorded which). The chain joins TRBV7-6 to TRBJ2-1; 8 positions match TRBD2. DNA of the CDR3: TGTGCCAGCAGCTTAGAAGGCTCGGGAGGGCCGTTTTACAATGAGCAGTTCTTC. This codes for CASSLEGSGGPFYNEQFF. Variable domain in full (rest from reference TRBV7-6 and TRBJ2-1): GAGVSQSPRYKVTKRGQDVALRCDPISGHVSLYWYRQALGQGPEFLTYFNYEAQQDKSGLPNDRFSAERPEGSISTLTIQRTEQRDSAMYRCASSLEGSGGPFYNEQFFGPGTRLTVL.